This T cell receptor beta chain was found in a study of shared clonotypes between healthy human individuals. Study in general: Each donor's CD8 memory used one plate, CD8 naive two, each CD4 subset three.

General study findings and limits: The low donor count limited represented genetic and exposure-history diversity. Among donors, the sharing of clonotypes was expected to be influenced by sequencing depth.

Comment on this clone: Its specificity is not known.

Trimming shortened V by 2 bases and J by 7 bases, and 13 bases separated the two germline ends. CDR3 size: 15 residues. Germline CDR1 is SGHDT and CDR2 is YYEEEE. The authors split each subset's genomic DNA evenly across several immunoSEQ plates. TCRdb's copy holds only in-frame clones and misses some; the assay was immunoSEQ multiplex PCR. The sample consists of some 2,000,000 clones, around 95% of them appearing once. This chain uses TRBV5-6 with TRBJ1-6, with D possibly matching TRBD1 (6 bases). Material for sequencing was naive CD4+ T cells sorted from blood. Subset described: CD45RA+ positively selected. This TCR was sampled from a man aged 18 to 30 in good health. CDR3 bases: TGTGCCAGCAGCTTAGAGGACAGAGTAAATTCACCCCTCCACTTT. Translated, it gives CASSLEDRVNSPLHF. Variable domain in full (rest from reference TRBV5-6 and TRBJ1-6): DAGVTQSPTHLIKTRGQQVTLRCSPKSGHDTVSWYQQALGQGPQFIFQYYEEEERQRGNFPDRFSGHQFPNYSSELNVNALLLGDSALYLCASSLEDRVNSPLHFGNGTRLTVT.